A selection of T cell receptor beta chains follows, all from one sample in a study of T cells in Graves' hyperthyroidism and ophthalmopathy. TCRdb re-analysed the multiplex PCR reads in MiXCR, keeping a single row per CDR3 protein. The table shows around 600,000 distinct CDR3 sequences, with approximately 16% occurring only once. The sequencing sample was made of blood. These receptors all stem from a woman between 35 and 50 years old with Graves' ophthalmopathy. Each CDR3 is given with its conserved first and last residue. The D gene is left open where the match is weak.

j_gene: TRBJ2-3
d_gene: TRBD2
v_gene: TRBV11-3
CDR3aa: CASSPGGSSGSLNTDTQYF

j_gene: TRBJ2-6
d_gene: .
v_gene: TRBV4-2
CDR3aa: CASSQDYTSGANVLTF

j_gene: TRBJ1-1
d_gene: TRBD1
v_gene: TRBV7-2
CDR3aa: CASSLNRGSTEAFF

j_gene: TRBJ2-1
d_gene: TRBD1
v_gene: TRBV5-4
CDR3aa: CASSLDGQGSYNEQFF

j_gene: TRBJ1-2
d_gene: TRBD1
v_gene: TRBV10-2
CDR3aa: CASSHTARDSPTNYGYTF

j_gene: TRBJ2-5
d_gene: TRBD1
v_gene: TRBV5-1
CDR3aa: CASSVQGLEETQYF

j_gene: TRBJ2-6
d_gene: .
v_gene: TRBV7-9
CDR3aa: CASSFLSVLTF

j_gene: TRBJ1-2
d_gene: .
v_gene: TRBV7-9
CDR3aa: CASSQNAGPLANYGYTF

j_gene: TRBJ2-4
d_gene: TRBD2
v_gene: TRBV6-2/TRBV6-3
CDR3aa: CASSGGLDIQYF

j_gene: TRBJ1-2
d_gene: .
v_gene: TRBV2
CDR3aa: CASSEINIYGYTF

j_gene: TRBJ2-2
d_gene: .
v_gene: TRBV7-6
CDR3aa: CASSLVPAGTSGELFF

j_gene: TRBJ2-7
d_gene: .
v_gene: TRBV28
CDR3aa: CASSSGPQYNGQYF

j_gene: TRBJ2-7
d_gene: .
v_gene: TRBV2
CDR3aa: CASEQARATGYEQYF

j_gene: TRBJ2-3
d_gene: .
v_gene: TRBV3-1
CDR3aa: CASSQAETDTQYF

j_gene: TRBJ2-6
d_gene: .
v_gene: TRBV30
CDR3aa: CAWSNSPGANVLTF

j_gene: TRBJ2-7
d_gene: TRBD1
v_gene: TRBV27
CDR3aa: CASSLSSWDRGNEQYF

j_gene: TRBJ1-2
d_gene: TRBD1
v_gene: TRBV29-1
CDR3aa: CSGGTGGGYGYTF

j_gene: TRBJ2-5
d_gene: TRBD1
v_gene: TRBV4-1
CDR3aa: CASSLLGTAIETQYF

j_gene: TRBJ2-2
d_gene: .
v_gene: TRBV5-6
CDR3aa: CASSLAPGANTGELFF

j_gene: TRBJ2-1
d_gene: TRBD2
v_gene: TRBV5-1
CDR3aa: CASILGLADDEQFF

j_gene: TRBJ1-2
d_gene: .
v_gene: TRBV18
CDR3aa: CASSPRDRNYGYTF

j_gene: TRBJ2-3
d_gene: .
v_gene: TRBV5-1
CDR3aa: CASSLDRPSTDTQYF

j_gene: TRBJ2-1
d_gene: .
v_gene: TRBV20-1
CDR3aa: CSAFNTGRDGEQFF

j_gene: TRBJ1-6
d_gene: TRBD1
v_gene: TRBV2
CDR3aa: CASSYVGTGYSPLHF

j_gene: TRBJ1-2
d_gene: TRBD1
v_gene: TRBV5-1
CDR3aa: CASSLTTGDYGYTF

j_gene: TRBJ2-2
d_gene: TRBD2
v_gene: TRBV20-1
CDR3aa: CSAGIAGGTGELFF

j_gene: TRBJ1-1
d_gene: .
v_gene: TRBV29-1
CDR3aa: CSVGSRQGTEAFF

j_gene: TRBJ2-7
d_gene: .
v_gene: TRBV27
CDR3aa: CASSLVSGRAYEQYF

j_gene: TRBJ2-7
d_gene: .
v_gene: TRBV5-1
CDR3aa: CASSFGFDEQYF

j_gene: TRBJ2-3
d_gene: .
v_gene: TRBV18
CDR3aa: CASSPPGQRVTDTQYF